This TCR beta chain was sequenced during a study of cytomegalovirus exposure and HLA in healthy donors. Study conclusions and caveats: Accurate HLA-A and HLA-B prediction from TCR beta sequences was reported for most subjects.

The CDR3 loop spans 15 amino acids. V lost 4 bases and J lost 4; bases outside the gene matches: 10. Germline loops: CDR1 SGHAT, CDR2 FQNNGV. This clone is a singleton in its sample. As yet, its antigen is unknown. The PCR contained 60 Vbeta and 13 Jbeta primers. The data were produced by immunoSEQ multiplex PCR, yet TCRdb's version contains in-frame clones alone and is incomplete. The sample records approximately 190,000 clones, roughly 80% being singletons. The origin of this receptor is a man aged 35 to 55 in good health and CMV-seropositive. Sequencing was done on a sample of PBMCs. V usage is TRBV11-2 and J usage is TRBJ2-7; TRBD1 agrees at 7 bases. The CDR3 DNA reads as TGTGCCAGCAGCTGGGGACAGAACCCTTCGTACGAGCAGTACTTC. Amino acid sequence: CASSWGQNPSYEQYF. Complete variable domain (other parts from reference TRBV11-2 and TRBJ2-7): EAGVAQSPRYKIIEKRQSVAFWCNPISGHATLYWYQQILGQGPKLLIQFQNNGVVDDSQLPKDRFSAERLKGVDSTLKIQPAKLEDSAVYLCASSWGQNPSYEQYFGPGTRLTVT.